These 15 T cell receptor beta chains came from one sample sequenced in a study of blood T cell repertoires in COVID-19. Clones were read by immunoSEQ multiplex PCR, and TCRdb kept only the in-frame ones, dropping some. This repertoire shows fewer than 150,000 clones, about 86% found once; its top ten account for 3.5% to 4.5%. What was sequenced was peripheral blood. The source of these receptors is a woman aged 40 to 50 with acute or convalescent COVID-19.

The J gene is TRBJ1-1, the V gene TRBV6-5, with D unresolved. Germline CDR1 MNHEY, CDR2 SVGAGI. CDR3 length: 13 amino acids. Trimming stripped 7 bases from V and 1 base from J, with 10 bases between. CDR3 bases: TGTGCCAGCACGTCTCAGGCGAACACTGAAGCTTTCTTT. This translates into CASTSQANTEAFF.

The rearrangement uses TRBV24-1 and TRBJ2-3; 14 bases match TRBD2. The V gene end was trimmed by 5 bases and the J gene end by 1 base; junction bases not matched to a gene: 10. Germline V gene lookup returns CDR1 KGHDR and CDR2 SFDVKD. This CDR3 has 19 residues. CDR3 protein: CATSGLAGGPSCGTDTQYF. For the CDR3, the DNA is TGTGCCACCAGTGGACTAGCGGGAGGGCCTAGTTGTGGCACAGATACGCAGTATTTT.

The chain is built from TRBV7-7 and TRBJ2-1; possible D gene TRBD1, 6 bases. The CDR3 is 16 residues long. The V gene's germline CDR1 is SSHAT and CDR2 FNYEAQ (reference sequence). V was clipped by 3 bases and J by 4 bases, with 16 bases between them. DNA for the CDR3: TGTGCCAGCAGCTTTACCCCCGGGACACAATACAATGAGCAGTTCTTC. This sequence encodes CASSFTPGTQYNEQFF.

The chain combines TRBV18 with TRBJ1-2; 7 bases fit TRBD1. The junction had 8 bases not matched to a gene; V was cut back by 2 bases and J by 8 bases. This CDR3 has 14 amino acids. Germline V CDR1 and CDR2: KGHSH, LQKENI. The CDR3, as DNA: TGTGCCAGCTCACCAGCCGGTACAGGGGCCGGCTACACCTTC. It is translated as CASSPAGTGAGYTF.

The rearrangement joins TRBV18 to TRBJ2-7; D ambiguous. The CDR3 covers 16 residues. Germline CDR1 KGHSH, CDR2 LQKENI. Trimming stripped 0 bases from V and 0 bases from J, with 12 bases between. CDR3 in amino acids: CASSPPVAASSYEQYF. CDR3 bases: TGTGCCAGCTCACCACCGGTGGCAGCTAGCTCCTACGAGCAGTACTTC.

V usage is TRBV4-3 and J usage is TRBJ2-3; 8 bases map to TRBD2. CDR1 and CDR2 from the germline V gene are LGHNA and YSLEER. This CDR3 is 17 amino acids long. J was trimmed by 2 bases and V by 1 base; bases with no gene match: 8. The CDR3, as DNA: TGCGCCAGCAGCCAAGTAAGAATAGCGGGACTCACAGATACGCAGTATTTT. Its protein is CASSQVRIAGLTDTQYF.

This sequence joins TRBV20-1 and TRBJ1-2; D not certain. Germline assignment: CDR1 DFQATT and CDR2 SNEGSKA (reference sequence). This CDR3 contains 11 residues. V lost 6 bases, J lost 2 bases, and 7 bases lay in between. The CDR3 nucleotides are TGCAGTGCCGTCTCCAACTATGGCTACACCTTC. As protein: CSAVSNYGYTF.

The V and J genes are TRBV10-3 and TRBJ2-7; TRBD1 agrees at 8 bases. The CDR3 is 13 amino acids. The germline V gene encodes CDR1 ENHRY and CDR2 SYGVKD. V gave up 11 bases and J gave up 2 bases; unmatched junction bases: 8. Written as DNA, the CDR3 is TGTGCCTCGAGGGCGGACAGGGCCTACGAGCAGTACTTC. Amino acid sequence: CASRADRAYEQYF.

The rearrangement joins TRBV2 to TRBJ2-3; TRBD2 matches at 7 bases. V was pared by 5 bases and J by 6 bases, with 17 bases of the junction left unmatched. The germline gives CDR1 SNHLY, CDR2 FYNNEI. The CDR3 totals 17 residues. CDR3 loop: CASSINLTSSNRDTQYF. For the CDR3, the DNA is TGTGCCAGCAGTATAAACTTGACTAGCTCAAACAGGGATACGCAGTATTTT.

The J gene is TRBJ2-7, the V gene TRBV21-1; TRBD2 reflects the table's D call only, with no check against the DNA. TRBV21-1 is a recognized pseudogene. This CDR3 region has 12 residues. CDR3 sequence: CASIHSGYEQYF. DNA of the CDR3: TGTGCCAGCATCCATAGCGGCTACGAGCAGTACTTC.

The chain combines TRBV11-3 with TRBJ2-7, with D perhaps matching TRBD1 (5 bases). The V end lost 2 bases, the J end lost 4 bases, and 12 bases lay between the germline ends. The CDR3 is made up of 14 amino acids. Germline values: CDR1 SGHNT, CDR2 YENEEA. The DNA of the CDR3 is TGTGCCAGCAGCTTACCCATTAAGGGGTACGAGCAGTACTTC. As protein: CASSLPIKGYEQYF.

The J gene is TRBJ2-5, the V gene TRBV5-1, with unresolved D. Germline lookup yields CDR1 SGHRS and CDR2 YFSETQ. The CDR3 is made up of 14 amino acids. With 4 bases removed from V and 2 bases from J, the gap between germline ends came to 12 bases. The CDR3 loop is CASSPTAGQETQYF. The DNA for the CDR3 is TGCGCCAGCAGCCCTACCGCCGGTCAAGAGACCCAGTACTTC.

The V and J genes are TRBV5-6 and TRBJ2-1; 7 nucleotides line up with TRBD1. V was clipped by 3 bases and J by 6 bases; unmatched bases: 9. The CDR3 loop spans 15 amino acids. CDR1 is SGHDT, CDR2 YYEEEE, per germline. In DNA, the CDR3 is TGTGCCAGCAGCTACAGTGACAGGGTACTCAATGAGCAGTTCTTC. It specifies CASSYSDRVLNEQFF.

A few counts support this clone. The chain carries TRBV9 and TRBJ2-7; possibly TRBD1 for D (5 bases). CDR3 length: 14 residues. Germline lookup yields CDR1 SGDLS and CDR2 YYNGEE. V lost 0 bases and J 2 bases, leaving 9 bases between the germline ends. CDR3 nucleotides: TGTGCCAGCAGCGTAGTAGGGGCGGCCTACGAGCAGTACTTC. This codes for CASSVVGAAYEQYF.

V is TRBV7-6 and J is TRBJ2-3; 8 nucleotides line up with TRBD1. The J segment lost 7 bases and the V segment lost 5 bases, leaving 14 bases of the junction unmatched. The CDR3 is 16 residues long. Germline V gene lookup returns CDR1 SGHVS and CDR2 FNYEAQ. The CDR3 region is CASSASPGQGGNTQYF. The CDR3 nucleotides are TGTGCCAGCAGCGCATCCCCCGGACAGGGTGGAAATACGCAGTATTTT. The full variable domain, with the rest looked up from reference TRBV7-6 and TRBJ2-3, is GAGVSQSPRYKVTKRGQDVALRCDPISGHVSLYWYRQALGQGPEFLTYFNYEAQQDKSGLPNDRFSAERPEGSISTLTIQRTEQRDSAMYRCASSASPGQGGNTQYFGPGTRLTVL.